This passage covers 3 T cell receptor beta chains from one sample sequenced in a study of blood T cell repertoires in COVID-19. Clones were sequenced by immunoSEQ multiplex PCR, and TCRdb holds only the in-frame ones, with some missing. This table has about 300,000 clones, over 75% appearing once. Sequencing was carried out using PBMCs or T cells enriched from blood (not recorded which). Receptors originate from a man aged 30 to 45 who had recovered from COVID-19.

In nucleotides, the CDR3 is TGCGCCAGCAGCCTACGGGACAGTGATAGCAATCAGCCCCAGCATTTT. Amino acids: CASSLRDSDSNQPQHF. This rearrangement joins TRBV4-1 to TRBJ1-5; 7 bases line up with TRBD1. Trimming at V came to 4 bases and at J to 0 bases, leaving 6 bases not matched to a gene. Germline V gene lookup returns CDR1 MGHRA and CDR2 YSYEKL. The CDR3 contains 16 residues.

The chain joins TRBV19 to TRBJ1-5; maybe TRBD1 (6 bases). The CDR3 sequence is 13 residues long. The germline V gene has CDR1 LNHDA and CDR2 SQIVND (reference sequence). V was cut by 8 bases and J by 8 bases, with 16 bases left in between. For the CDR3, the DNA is TGTGCCAGTCACCGGGACAAGGCCGAGCCCCAGCATTTT. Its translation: CASHRDKAEPQHF.

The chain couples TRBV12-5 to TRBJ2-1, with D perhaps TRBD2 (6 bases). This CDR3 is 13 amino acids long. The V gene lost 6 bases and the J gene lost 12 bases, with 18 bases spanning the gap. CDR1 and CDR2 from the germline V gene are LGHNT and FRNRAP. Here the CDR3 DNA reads TGTGCTAGTGGGTCCCTGACCGGGACTCGGCAGTTCTTC. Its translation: CASGSLTGTRQFF.